What follows are 30 T cell receptor beta chains derived from one specimen sequenced in a study of blood T cell repertoires in COVID-19 (dated by TCRdb to 2020 to 2021). Libraries were constructed by the immunoSEQ multiplex PCR assay. Sourced from immuneACCESS, this table was stored by TCRdb with only in-frame sequences that have V and J called. A share of the clones is absent; for the studies checked, an unresolved V gene accounts for under half, and the remainder has no known explanation. The sample profile shows 320,000 or so clones; roughly 89% of them were found once. The ten most abundant clones make up roughly 5.2% of the sample. Material for sequencing was PBMCs or T cells enriched from blood (not recorded which). These receptors all come from a man between 60 and 70 years old who had recovered from COVID-19.

The J gene is TRBJ2-2, the V gene TRBV28; no definite D call. Germline V CDR1 and CDR2: MDHEN, SYDVKM. V was shortened by 1 base and J by 6 bases, with 6 bases between the two germline ends. This CDR3 contains 13 residues. The CDR3 nucleotides read TGTGCCAGCAGTTTATTAAATCCCGGGGAGCTGTTTTTT. This codes for CASSLLNPGELFF.

CDR3 in amino acids: CASSLGGTGAEKLFF. The CDR3 region has the DNA TGTGCCAGCAGTTTGGGGGGGACAGGCGCTGAAAAACTGTTTTTT. The chain recombines TRBV6-2 or TRBV6-3 with TRBJ1-4, with 8 bases fitting TRBD1. The J segment lost 7 bases and the V segment lost 4 bases, leaving 8 bases of the junction unmatched. Germline-derived CDR1 and CDR2 are MNHEY and SVGEGT. This CDR3 region has 15 residues.

The chain joins TRBV4-3 to TRBJ2-3, with 12 bases that match TRBD2. After removal of 2 bases from V and 5 bases from J, the junction contained 5 bases not matched to a gene. Germline-derived CDR1 and CDR2 are LGHNA and YSLEER. The CDR3 sequence is 16 residues long. The chain's CDR3 is CASSQLTSGSGDTQYF. The CDR3 DNA is TGCGCCAGCAGCCAATTGACTAGCGGGAGTGGAGATACGCAGTATTTT.

The V and J genes are TRBV6-1 and TRBJ2-6; maybe TRBD1 (6 bases). The CDR3 is 18 amino acids. In germline, CDR1 is MNHNS, CDR2 SASEGT. V shed 0 bases and J shed 0 bases, with 12 bases lying between them. The CDR3 region is CASSEAGQRYSGANVLTF. Written as DNA, the CDR3 is TGTGCCAGCAGTGAAGCCGGACAGCGATACTCTGGGGCCAACGTCCTGACTTTC.

This chain joins TRBV29-1 and TRBJ1-1, with 7 nucleotides matching TRBD1. The germline gives CDR1 SQVTM, CDR2 ANQGSEA. The length of the CDR3 is 14 residues. Losses at the gene ends were 6 bases for V and 2 bases for J; bases not matched to a gene: 9. The CDR3 protein is CSVEKQGFNTEAFF. CDR3 sequence (DNA): TGCAGCGTAGAAAAACAGGGGTTCAACACTGAAGCTTTCTTT.

The chain combines TRBV7-9 with TRBJ2-6; D ambiguous. The CDR3 totals 19 residues. The V end was cut by 1 base, the J end by 0 bases, with 16 bases between. Germline V gene lookup returns CDR1 SEHNR and CDR2 FQNEAQ (reference sequence). The CDR3 DNA follows: TGTGCCAGCAGCTTAGAAAGAACAGTTGGATTCTCTGGGGCCAACGTCCTGACTTTC. Protein: CASSLERTVGFSGANVLTF.

This chain connects TRBV28 to TRBJ1-2; D may be TRBD1 (6 bases). The CDR3 length is 17 residues. Trimming removed 5 bases at V and 0 bases at J, with 19 bases between. The germline V gene encodes CDR1 MDHEN and CDR2 SYDVKM. The CDR3 bases are TGTGCCAGCAGTCTCCATCGAGGGGGGGATACTAACTATGGCTACACCTTC. Its translation: CASSLHRGGDTNYGYTF.

This sequence joins TRBV30 and TRBJ1-2; 11 bases are shared with TRBD1. The germline gives CDR1 GTSNPN, CDR2 SVGIG (reference sequence). This CDR3 is built from 17 residues. Trimming at V came to 3 bases and at J to 1 base, leaving 10 bases not matched to a gene. CDR3: CAWSRTGGASINYGYTF. CDR3 nucleotide sequence: TGTGCCTGGAGCCGGACAGGGGGCGCTTCGATTAACTATGGCTACACCTTC.

The chain couples TRBV7-8 to TRBJ2-7; 13 bases match TRBD2. Germline V gene lookup returns CDR1 SGHVS and CDR2 FQNEAQ. V was clipped by 5 bases and J by 6 bases; unmatched bases: 4. This CDR3 is 14 amino acids long. CDR3 sequence reads: CASSPRLAGGEQYF. CDR3 nucleotides: TGTGCCAGCAGCCCTCGACTAGCGGGAGGCGAGCAGTACTTC.

The V gene is TRBV18, the J gene TRBJ1-6; D gene ambiguous. V was shortened by 5 bases and J by 8 bases, with 13 bases between the two germline ends. The CDR3 contains 14 residues. Germline loops: CDR1 KGHSH, CDR2 LQKENI. The chain's CDR3 is CASSVYNADSPLHF. DNA for the CDR3: TGTGCCAGCTCAGTATACAATGCGGATTCACCCCTCCACTTT.

CDR3 residues: CASKPPSSYEQYF. As DNA, the CDR3 is TGTGCCAGCAAGCCCCCTAGCTCCTACGAGCAGTACTTC. V and J are TRBV7-8 and TRBJ2-7; D uncertain. CDR1 is SGHVS, CDR2 FQNEAQ, per germline. The CDR3 has 13 residues. V lost 7 bases and J 0 bases, leaving 10 bases between the germline ends.

The rearrangement joins TRBV6-6 to TRBJ1-3; D is unresolved. Germline values: CDR1 MNHNY, CDR2 SVGAGI (reference sequence). The V and J ends lost 10 bases and 0 bases respectively, with 7 bases between them. This CDR3 is built from 12 residues. Here the CDR3 DNA reads TGTGCCACCACAGACTCTGGAAACACCATATATTTT. It specifies CATTDSGNTIYF.

The CDR3 spells CAISVGEVREAFF. The CDR3 DNA is TGTGCCATCAGTGTGGGGGAGGTGAGGGAAGCTTTCTTT. This chain uses TRBV10-3 with TRBJ1-1, with D possibly TRBD1 on 5 matching bases. There are 13 residues in the CDR3. From germline, CDR1 is ENHRY and CDR2 SYGVKD. With 4 bases removed from V and 8 bases from J, the gap between germline ends came to 14 bases.

This chain links TRBV4-3 with TRBJ2-7; 10 nucleotides line up with TRBD2. Germline V gene lookup returns CDR1 LGHNA and CDR2 YSLEER. The CDR3 extends over 18 amino acids. With 0 bases clipped from V and 7 bases from J, the junction kept 15 bases outside the gene matches. The CDR3 loop reads CASSQEPYAASGSNEQYF. CDR3 coding DNA: TGCGCCAGCAGCCAAGAGCCTTACGCGGCTAGCGGGAGCAATGAGCAGTACTTC.

This sequence joins TRBV9 and TRBJ2-3; 7 bases match TRBD2. Germline V gene sequence: CDR1 SGDLS, CDR2 YYNGEE. Unmatched junction bases numbered 5, after V lost 0 bases and J lost 1 base. CDR3 size: 16 residues. In DNA form, the CDR3 reads TGTGCCAGCAGCGTAGGTGCGGGAGTGGGCACAGATACGCAGTATTTT. It translates to CASSVGAGVGTDTQYF.

The V and J genes are TRBV5-1 and TRBJ1-1; no clear D gene. CDR3 size: 16 residues. Trimming took 6 bases from V and 0 from J, leaving 18 bases between them. CDR1 and CDR2 (germline): SGHRS, YFSETQ. CDR3 region: CASTKLSDRLNTEAFF. CDR3 DNA sequence: TGCGCCAGCACCAAACTATCAGACCGTCTGAACACTGAAGCTTTCTTT.

V usage is TRBV24-1 and J usage is TRBJ2-3; TRBD2 aligns across 7 bases. CDR3 size: 14 residues. Germline CDR1 reads KGHDR; CDR2 reads SFDVKD. The V and J ends lost 8 bases and 7 bases, in that order; junction bases with no gene match: 11. This chain's CDR3 is CATNLAGDPHTQYF. The CDR3 coding sequence is TGTGCCACCAACCTCGCGGGAGATCCGCATACGCAGTATTTT.

The chain employs TRBV5-8 and TRBJ1-2; TRBD1 agrees at 8 bases. The CDR3 has 13 residues. CDR1 and CDR2 from the germline V gene are SGHTS and YDEGEE. Trimming at V came to 5 bases and at J to 4 bases, leaving 4 bases not matched to a gene. CDR3 in amino acids: CASSLQGAYGYTF. CDR3 nucleotides: TGTGCCAGCAGTCTTCAGGGGGCCTATGGCTACACCTTC.

The V call is TRBV2, the J call TRBJ2-7, with 8 bases aligning to TRBD1. CDR3 size: 15 residues. Trimming removed 4 bases from V and 5 bases from J; junction bases left unmatched: 10. The germline CDR1 and CDR2 sequences are SNHLY and FYNNEI. The CDR3 is CASSVGTGRTHEQYF. In nucleotides, the CDR3 is TGTGCCAGCAGTGTCGGGACAGGCAGGACCCACGAGCAGTACTTC.

V usage is TRBV28 and J usage is TRBJ1-5; D is undetermined. Trimming took 3 bases from V and 1 from J, leaving 7 bases between them. From germline, CDR1 is MDHEN and CDR2 SYDVKM. CDR3 length equals 14 residues. DNA for the CDR3: TGTGCCAGCAGTTTCTGGAGGAGCAATCAGCCCCAGCATTTT. It is translated as CASSFWRSNQPQHF.

V and J are TRBV7-3 and TRBJ2-3; TRBD1 is a possible D gene (6 bases). The length of the CDR3 is 16 residues. V was cut by 1 base and J by 2 bases, with 13 bases left in between. Germline values: CDR1 SGHTA, CDR2 FQGTGA. CDR3: CASSLNPWTVTDTQYF. The CDR3 nucleotides read TGTGCCAGCAGCTTAAACCCCTGGACAGTCACAGATACGCAGTATTTT.

The chain has TRBV5-5 and TRBJ1-1, with D tentatively TRBD1 (5 bases). CDR1 SGHKS and CDR2 YYEKEE come from the germline V gene (reference sequence). V lost 1 base and J 4 bases, leaving 14 bases between the germline ends. This CDR3 is 15 amino acids long. In DNA form, the CDR3 reads TGTGCCAGCAGCTTGTTGGGGGACTCGAGCACTGAAGCTTTCTTT. Translated, it gives CASSLLGDSSTEAFF.

This clone is a singleton in its sample. The genes are TRBV4-1 and TRBJ1-6; D uncertain. Germline CDR1 and CDR2: MGHRA and YSYEKL. V lost 0 bases to trimming and J lost 5 bases, with 5 bases between them. The CDR3 length is 14 residues. This CDR3 is CASSQESNNSPLHF. CDR3 bases: TGCGCCAGCAGCCAAGAATCCAATAATTCACCCCTCCACTTT.

J is TRBJ2-3 and V is TRBV5-5; D may be TRBD2 (7 bases). Trimming pared 4 bases from V and 0 bases from J, leaving 15 bases between. Germline V gene data show CDR1 as SGHKS and CDR2 as YYEKEE (reference sequence). The CDR3 loop spans 16 amino acids. The CDR3 nucleotides read TGTGCCAGCAGCCCCAGGGGCGGGGGTAGCACAGATACGCAGTATTTT. Translated: CASSPRGGGSTDTQYF. Full variable domain (outside the CDR3, taken from reference TRBV5-5 and TRBJ2-3): DAGVTQSPTHLIKTRGQQVTLRCSPISGHKSVSWYQQVLGQGPQFIFQYYEKEERGRGNFPDRFSARQFPNYSSELNVNALLLGDSALYLCASSPRGGGSTDTQYFGPGTRLTVL.

This clone was detected only once. J is TRBJ2-7 and V is TRBV28; TRBD1 aligns across 8 bases. After removal of 5 bases from V and 3 bases from J, the junction contained 9 bases not matched to a gene. The CDR3 is 15 residues long. CDR1 and CDR2 from the germline V gene are MDHEN and SYDVKM. The CDR3 reads CASSIPGTGYYEQYF. CDR3 nucleotide sequence: TGTGCCAGCAGTATCCCCGGGACAGGTTACTACGAGCAGTACTTC. Full variable domain (remainder filled in from reference TRBV28 and TRBJ2-7): DVKVTQSSRYLVKRTGEKVFLECVQDMDHENMFWYRQDPGLGLRLIYFSYDVKMKEKGDIPEGYSVSREKKERFSLILESASTNQTSMYLCASSIPGTGYYEQYFGPGTRLTVT.

The chain combines TRBV20-1 with TRBJ2-3; 10 bases agree with TRBD2. The CDR3 is 14 residues long. In germline, CDR1 is DFQATT, CDR2 SNEGSKA (reference sequence). The V and J ends lost 3 bases and 4 bases, in that order; junction bases with no gene match: 4. This chain's CDR3 is CSASSSGRADTQYF. CDR3 DNA sequence: TGCAGTGCTAGTTCTAGCGGGAGAGCAGATACGCAGTATTTT.

The chain employs TRBV5-4 and TRBJ2-2, with TRBD2 identical over 10 bases. Trimming took 4 bases from V and 6 from J; bases not matched to a gene: 12. CDR3 length equals 17 residues. The V gene's germline CDR1 is SGHNT and CDR2 YYREEE (reference sequence). The CDR3 region is CASSTGLALSNAGELFF. DNA for the CDR3: TGTGCCAGCAGCACGGGACTAGCGCTAAGTAATGCCGGGGAGCTGTTTTTT.

The CDR3 DNA sequence: TGTGCCAGCAGGACGGACAGGCGACATAACTATGGCTACACCTTC. Its protein product is CASRTDRRHNYGYTF. The chain recombines TRBV27 with TRBJ1-2, with 7 nucleotides matching TRBD1. Germline V lookup: CDR1 MNHEY, CDR2 SMNVEV (reference sequence). The V segment lost 6 bases and the J segment 1 base; nucleotides outside the gene matches: 8. This CDR3 spans 15 amino acids.

The CDR3 DNA reads as TGTGCCAGCACCGCGCAGGGGGCTTACGAGCAGTACTTC. Encoded protein: CASTAQGAYEQYF. The chain links TRBV7-9 to TRBJ2-7; 8 positions agree with TRBD1. The length of the CDR3 is 13 residues. J was trimmed by 4 bases and V by 7 bases; bases with no gene match: 6. Germline loops: CDR1 SEHNR, CDR2 FQNEAQ (reference sequence).

This CDR3 is CASSENQNEQFF. The DNA for the CDR3 is TGCGCCAGCAGTGAAAACCAGAATGAGCAGTTCTTC. The chain couples TRBV10-1 to TRBJ2-1; D is unresolved. From germline, CDR1 is WNHNN and CDR2 SYGVQD (reference sequence). V gave up 3 bases and J gave up 7 bases, with 7 bases separating them. The CDR3 contains 12 residues.